The 17 T cell receptor beta chains in this list originate from one sample, sequenced in a study. One entry per CDR3 protein, called by TCRdb with MiXCR from the 5' RACE reads. The table has 7,500 to 9,500 distinct CDR3 sequences, 36% seen once; the top ten hold 6.6%. The sample consisted of tumor-infiltrating memory CD4+ T cells sorted from the breast tumor. Subset indicated: memory CD4+ T cells, CD4+CD45RO+CD25-. These receptors all stem from a female donor with breast cancer.

The gene calls are TRBV12-3 or TRBV12-4 and TRBJ2-1; TRBD2 aligns across 8 bases. Germline trimming cut 7 bases from V and 0 bases from J; bases unmatched to any gene: 8. CDR3 size: 16 residues. In DNA, the CDR3 is TGTGCCAGCACGAGCGGGGGCCTCCCCTCCTACAATGAGCAGTTCTTC. Its translation is CASTSGGLPSYNEQFF.

This clonotype was detected only once. This may be a read error, as it is one base from a much larger clone. The V and J genes are TRBV7-9 and TRBJ1-2, with no clear D. CDR3 length: 13 amino acids. V lost 7 bases and J 5 bases, leaving 14 bases between the germline ends. Looked up from germline, CDR1 is SEHNR and CDR2 is FQNEAQ (reference sequence). CDR3 sequence (DNA): TGTGCCAGCATGCGGACGGACTTATATGGCTACACCTTC. It translates to CASMRTDLYGYTF.

This clonotype was detected many times. This chain connects TRBV12-3 or TRBV12-4 to TRBJ2-6; D remains unclear. Deletions cut 7 bases from V and 0 bases from J, with 4 bases between. The CDR3 length is 13 residues. The CDR3 coding sequence is TGTGCCAGCACCTCCTCTGGGGCCAACGTCCTGACTTTC. Translated, it gives CASTSSGANVLTF.

The gene calls are TRBV3-1 and TRBJ2-3; no firm D call. Trimming pared 4 bases from V and 6 bases from J, leaving 8 bases between. Germline V gives CDR1 LGHDT, CDR2 YNNKEL (reference sequence). CDR3 length: 12 residues. In DNA form, the CDR3 reads TGTGCCAGCAGCCCGGAAGCGGATACGCAGTATTTT. Translation: CASSPEADTQYF.

The chain couples TRBV6-2 or TRBV6-3 to TRBJ2-7; perhaps D is TRBD1 or TRBD2 (5 bases each). The CDR3 runs to 14 residues. The germline V and J ends were trimmed by 6 bases and 2 bases, with 14 bases remaining between them. Germline CDR1 is MNHEY and CDR2 is SVGEGT. CDR3 in DNA: TGTGCCAGCAGGGATACAGAGGGGACCTACGAGCAGTACTTC. Its translation is CASRDTEGTYEQYF.

Notes on this clonotype: This CDR3 fails to terminate in the conserved phenylalanine or tryptophan, so it likely reflects a read error. The chain joins TRBV12-3 or TRBV12-4 to TRBJ1-5; D gene uncertain. V lost 3 bases and J lost 3, with 9 bases in between. The CDR3 length is 14 residues. In DNA, the CDR3 is TGTGCCAGCAGTTTTCGGGAGACCAATCAGCCCCAGCATCTT. Encoded protein: CASSFRETNQPQHL.

Worth noting for this clonotype: An end of the junction does not agree with germline; a read error may underlie this. The chain couples TRBV25-1 to TRBJ1-2; the D gene is possibly TRBD1 (5 bases). Germline CDR1 is MGHDK and CDR2 is SYGVNS. This CDR3 contains 11 residues. Here the CDR3 reads CASSEAGSYTF. CDR3 in DNA: TGTGCTAGCAGTGAAGCAGGGTCCTACACCTTC.

The V call is TRBV6-5, the J call TRBJ2-7, with no clear D. Germline CDR1 reads MNHEY; CDR2 reads SVGAGI. This CDR3 has 14 amino acids. Trimming stripped 1 base from V and 3 bases from J, with 10 bases between. CDR3 in amino acids: CASSYFSQSYEQYF. The CDR3 nucleotides read TGTGCCAGCAGTTACTTTTCACAAAGCTACGAGCAGTACTTC.

The chain's CDR3 is CASRPGTSPYNEQFF. In DNA, the CDR3 is TGTGCCAGCAGACCCGGGACCTCTCCCTACAATGAGCAGTTCTTC. The gene calls are TRBV12-3 or TRBV12-4 and TRBJ2-1; D may be TRBD1 or TRBD2 (5 bases each). CDR3 length: 15 amino acids. V was trimmed by 6 bases and J by 2 bases, leaving 14 bases between them.

This clonotype was seen repeatedly, ten times or more. The chain combines TRBV24-1 with TRBJ2-3; TRBD2 matches at 13 bases. The CDR3 is 14 amino acids. Per germline, CDR1 KGHDR and CDR2 SFDVKD. V dropped 7 bases and J dropped 5; count of bases not matched to a gene: 2. CDR3 amino acids: CATSRTSGGDTQYF. The CDR3 DNA reads TGTGCCACCAGCCGGACTAGCGGGGGAGATACGCAGTATTTT.

As to this clonotype: A much larger clone lies one base from this, so it may be a read error. Because the CDR3 is missing its conserved closing phenylalanine or tryptophan, this is likely a read error. The genes are TRBV28 and TRBJ1-1; D remains ambiguous. The CDR3 is made up of 13 amino acids. V was pared by 4 bases and J by 10 bases, with 16 bases between. Germline assignment: CDR1 MDHEN and CDR2 SYDVKM. CDR3 amino acids: CASSSPTESGAFI. The CDR3 nucleotides are TGTGCCAGCAGTTCCCCAACAGAATCGGGAGCTTTCATT.

About this clonotype itself: This may arise from a read error, as a much more abundant clone is one base away. J is TRBJ2-1 and V is TRBV20-1; D uncertain. Germline assignment: CDR1 DFQATT and CDR2 SNEGSKA (reference sequence). Trimming shortened V by 0 bases and J by 5 bases, and 14 bases separated the two germline ends. The CDR3 spans 15 residues. CDR3 sequence reads: CSARDPRNAHNEQFF. CDR3 coding DNA: TGCAGTGCTAGAGATCCCCGCAACGCCCACAATGAGCAGTTCTTC.

V and J are TRBV20-1 and TRBJ2-7; 8 bases fit TRBD2. CDR3 size: 12 residues. CDR1 is DFQATT and CDR2 is SNEGSKA in the germline V gene (reference sequence). The CDR3 nucleotides are TGCAATGCCAGAACGGGAGGGCGCGGGCAGTACTTC. This codes for CNARTGGRGQYF.

By sample fraction, this clonotype is medium-sized. The chain couples TRBV5-1 to TRBJ2-7; 7 nucleotides agree with TRBD1. The J segment lost 4 bases and the V segment lost 4 bases, leaving 8 bases of the junction unmatched. This CDR3 region has 14 residues. The germline CDR1 and CDR2 sequences are SGHRS and YFSETQ. The DNA for the CDR3 is TGCGCCAGCAGCCTCACAGGGGTTGAGTACGAGCAGTACTTC. Translated, it gives CASSLTGVEYEQYF. Drawing the rest from reference TRBV5-1 and TRBJ2-7, the complete variable domain is KAGVTQTPRYLIKTRGQQVTLSCSPISGHRSVSWYQQTPGQGLQFLFEYFSETQRNKGNFPGRFSGRQFSNSRSEMNVSTLELGDSALYLCASSLTGVEYEQYFGPGTRLTVT.

This clonotype ranks as medium-sized. The genes are TRBV5-6 and TRBJ2-3; D is unresolved. Germline CDR1 and CDR2: SGHDT and YYEEEE. The CDR3 has 13 amino acids. V dropped 3 bases and J dropped 4 bases, with 9 bases sitting between them. The CDR3 is CASSSLGADTQYF. DNA of the CDR3: TGTGCCAGCAGCTCCTTGGGTGCAGATACGCAGTATTTT.

This clonotype has more than one count but fewer than ten. The chain is built from TRBV7-8 and TRBJ2-1, with 7 bases lining up with TRBD2. Germline V gene data show CDR1 as SGHVS and CDR2 as FQNEAQ. V was clipped by 1 base and J by 9 bases; unmatched bases: 18. The CDR3 has 18 residues. CDR3 sequence (DNA): TGTGCCAGCAGCTTAGTATATAGCGGGCTAGTCCTAAGGGGTGAGCAGTTCTTC. This sequence encodes CASSLVYSGLVLRGEQFF. Full variable domain (missing parts from reference TRBV7-8 and TRBJ2-1): GAGVSQSPRYKVAKRGQDVALRCDPISGHVSLFWYQQALGQGPEFLTYFQNEAQLDKSGLPSDRFFAERPEGSVSTLKIQRTQQEDSAVYLCASSLVYSGLVLRGEQFFGPGTRLTVL.

The chain uses TRBV6-5 and TRBJ1-2, with D tentatively TRBD1 (5 bases). Trimming cost V 2 bases and J 3 bases, with 10 bases left between them. The germline gives CDR1 MNHEY, CDR2 SVGAGI. The CDR3 is 14 residues long. CDR3 sequence reads: CASSYRPGDYGYTF. The CDR3 bases are TGTGCCAGCAGTTACAGGCCGGGGGACTATGGCTACACCTTC.